This TCR beta chain was recovered during a study of T-cell reconstitution after alpha-beta-depleted transplantation in children. Whole-study findings and limits: Diversity and T-cell counts at one year after transplant derived mostly from new T cells.

Unique molecular identifiers were incorporated into the prepared TCRbeta library. One entry per CDR3 protein, called by TCRdb with MiXCR from the PCR reads. The sample has about 460,000 distinct CDR3 sequences, about 10% seen once. Concerning this clonotype: Its target is unknown.

Per the germline V gene, CDR1 is SGHVS and CDR2 is FQNEAQ. The length of the CDR3 is 15 residues. V dropped 6 bases and J dropped 1; count of bases not matched to a gene: 4. The origin of this receptor is a female patient aged 2-10 years who had a stem cell transplant for aplastic anemia, so the T cells may come from the graft donor. This sequence joins TRBV7-8 and TRBJ2-3; 10 positions match TRBD2. The source material was PBMCs, mostly from graft donor cells, sampled 180 days after TCRalphabeta/CD19-depleted stem cell transplant. The CDR3 DNA reads TGTGCCAGCAGGAAAGCGGGAGGGGGCACAGATACGCAGTATTTT. Its protein is CASRKAGGGTDTQYF.